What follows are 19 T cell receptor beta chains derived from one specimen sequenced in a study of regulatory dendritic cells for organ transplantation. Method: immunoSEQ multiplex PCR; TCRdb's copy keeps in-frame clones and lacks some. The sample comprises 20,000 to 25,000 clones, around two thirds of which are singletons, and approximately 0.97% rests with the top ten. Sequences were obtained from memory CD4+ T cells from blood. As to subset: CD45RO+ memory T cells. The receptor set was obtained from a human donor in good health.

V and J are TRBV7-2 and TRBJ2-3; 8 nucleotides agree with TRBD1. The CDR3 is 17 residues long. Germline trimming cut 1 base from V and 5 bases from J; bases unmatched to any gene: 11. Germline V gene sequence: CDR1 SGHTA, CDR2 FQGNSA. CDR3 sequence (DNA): TGTGCCAGCAGCTTAGGGGCAGGGGGCCCTTCTGGAGATACGCAGTATTTT. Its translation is CASSLGAGGPSGDTQYF.

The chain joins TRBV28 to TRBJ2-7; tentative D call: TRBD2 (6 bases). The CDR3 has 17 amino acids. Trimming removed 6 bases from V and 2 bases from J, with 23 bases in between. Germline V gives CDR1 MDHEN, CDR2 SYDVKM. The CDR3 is CASREGRLSGAAYEQYF. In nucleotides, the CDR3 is TGTGCCAGCAGGGAGGGTAGGTTGAGCGGCGCTGCCTACGAGCAGTACTTC.

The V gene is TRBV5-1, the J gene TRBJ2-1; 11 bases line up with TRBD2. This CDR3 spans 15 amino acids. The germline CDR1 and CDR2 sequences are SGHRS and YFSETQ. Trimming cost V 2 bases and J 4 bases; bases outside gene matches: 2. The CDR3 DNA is TGCGCCAGCAGCTTACTAGCGGGGGAGTACAATGAGCAGTTCTTC. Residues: CASSLLAGEYNEQFF.

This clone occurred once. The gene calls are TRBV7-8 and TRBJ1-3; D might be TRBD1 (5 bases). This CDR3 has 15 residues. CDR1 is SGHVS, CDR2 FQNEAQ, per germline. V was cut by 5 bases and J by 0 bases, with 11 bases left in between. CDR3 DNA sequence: TGTGCCAGCAGCGTACAGGTTATCTCTGGAAACACCATATATTTT. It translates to CASSVQVISGNTIYF.

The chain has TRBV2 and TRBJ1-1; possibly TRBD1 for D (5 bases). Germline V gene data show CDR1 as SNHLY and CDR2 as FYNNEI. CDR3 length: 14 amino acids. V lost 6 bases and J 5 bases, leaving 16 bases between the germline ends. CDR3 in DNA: TGTGCCAGCAGCCCTACTCTGGGGGGAACTGAAGCTTTCTTT. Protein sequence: CASSPTLGGTEAFF.

The CDR3 loop reads CASSLGQGWGGELFF. Here the CDR3 DNA reads TGCGCCAGCAGCCTCGGACAGGGATGGGGCGGGGAGCTGTTTTTT. V and J are TRBV5-1 and TRBJ2-2, with 8 bases identical to TRBD1. CDR1 and CDR2 from the germline V gene are SGHRS and YFSETQ. V was clipped by 4 bases and J by 7 bases; unmatched bases: 9. There are 15 residues in the CDR3.

The CDR3 DNA reads as TGTGCCAGCGGTGGGGACTTCTCTGGGGGGGCCCAGTACTTC. Translating it yields CASGGDFSGGAQYF. The rearrangement links TRBV6-5 to TRBJ2-5; TRBD2 aligns across 7 bases. Per the germline V gene, CDR1 is MNHEY and CDR2 is SVGAGI. The CDR3 extends over 14 amino acids. With 8 bases clipped from V and 9 bases from J, the junction kept 15 bases outside the gene matches.

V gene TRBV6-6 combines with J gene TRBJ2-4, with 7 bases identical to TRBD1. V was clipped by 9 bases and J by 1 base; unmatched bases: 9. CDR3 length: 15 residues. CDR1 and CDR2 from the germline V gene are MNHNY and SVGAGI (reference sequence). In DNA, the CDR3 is TGTGCCAGTGACCAGGGGGTTAACGCCAAAAACATTCAGTACTTC. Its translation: CASDQGVNAKNIQYF.

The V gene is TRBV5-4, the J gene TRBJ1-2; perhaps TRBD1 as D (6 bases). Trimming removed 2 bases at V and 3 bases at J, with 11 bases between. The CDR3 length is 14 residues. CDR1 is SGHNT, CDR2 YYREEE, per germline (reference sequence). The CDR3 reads CASSLQRQDYGYTF. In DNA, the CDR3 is TGTGCCAGCAGCTTACAACGACAGGACTATGGCTACACCTTC.

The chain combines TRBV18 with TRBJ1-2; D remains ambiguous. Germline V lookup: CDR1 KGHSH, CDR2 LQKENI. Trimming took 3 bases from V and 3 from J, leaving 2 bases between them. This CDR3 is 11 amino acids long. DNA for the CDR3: TGTGCCAGCTCACCCGACTATGGCTACACCTTC. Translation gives CASSPDYGYTF.

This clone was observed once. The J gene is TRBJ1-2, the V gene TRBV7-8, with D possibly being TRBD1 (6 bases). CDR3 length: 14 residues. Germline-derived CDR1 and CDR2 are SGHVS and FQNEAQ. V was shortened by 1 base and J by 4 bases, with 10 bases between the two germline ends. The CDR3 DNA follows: TGTGCCAGCAGCTTAGAGGCAGGGGTCTATGGCTACACCTTC. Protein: CASSLEAGVYGYTF.

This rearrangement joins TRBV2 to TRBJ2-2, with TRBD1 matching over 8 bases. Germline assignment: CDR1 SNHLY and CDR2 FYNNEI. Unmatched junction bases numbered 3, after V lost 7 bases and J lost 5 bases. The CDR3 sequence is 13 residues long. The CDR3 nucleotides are TGTGCCAGCACCAGGGGGCTAACCGGGGAGCTGTTTTTT. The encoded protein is CASTRGLTGELFF.

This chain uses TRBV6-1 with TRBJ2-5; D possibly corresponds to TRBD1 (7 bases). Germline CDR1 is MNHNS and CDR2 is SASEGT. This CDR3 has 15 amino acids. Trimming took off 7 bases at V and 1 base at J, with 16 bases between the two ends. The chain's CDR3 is CASTRTGGVQETQYF. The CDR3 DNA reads TGTGCCAGCACTAGGACAGGAGGGGTCCAAGAGACCCAGTACTTC.

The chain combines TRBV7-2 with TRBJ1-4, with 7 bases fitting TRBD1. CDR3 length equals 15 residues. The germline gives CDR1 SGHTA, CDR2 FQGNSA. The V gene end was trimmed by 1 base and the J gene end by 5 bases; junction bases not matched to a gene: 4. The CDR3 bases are TGTGCCAGCAGCTTAGAAGGCAGGGGGAATGAAAAACTGTTTTTT. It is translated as CASSLEGRGNEKLFF.

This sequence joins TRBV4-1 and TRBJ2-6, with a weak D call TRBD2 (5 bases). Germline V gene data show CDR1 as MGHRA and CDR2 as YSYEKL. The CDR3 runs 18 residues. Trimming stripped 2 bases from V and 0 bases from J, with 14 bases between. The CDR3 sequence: CASSQQAGVGSGANVLTF. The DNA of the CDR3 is TGCGCCAGCAGCCAACAGGCGGGCGTCGGCTCTGGGGCCAACGTCCTGACTTTC.

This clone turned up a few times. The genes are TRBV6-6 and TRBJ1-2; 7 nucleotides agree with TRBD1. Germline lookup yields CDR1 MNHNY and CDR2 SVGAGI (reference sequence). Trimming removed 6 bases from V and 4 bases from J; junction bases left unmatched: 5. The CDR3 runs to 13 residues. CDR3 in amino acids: CASSRDRSYGYTF. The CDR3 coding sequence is TGTGCCAGCAGCCGGGACAGAAGCTATGGCTACACCTTC.

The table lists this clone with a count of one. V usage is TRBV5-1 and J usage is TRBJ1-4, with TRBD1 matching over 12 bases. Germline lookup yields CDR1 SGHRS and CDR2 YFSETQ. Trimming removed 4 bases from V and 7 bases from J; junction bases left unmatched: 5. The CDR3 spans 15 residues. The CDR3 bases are TGCGCCAGCAGCCAGGGACAGGGGGCCGGTGAAAAACTGTTTTTT. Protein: CASSQGQGAGEKLFF.

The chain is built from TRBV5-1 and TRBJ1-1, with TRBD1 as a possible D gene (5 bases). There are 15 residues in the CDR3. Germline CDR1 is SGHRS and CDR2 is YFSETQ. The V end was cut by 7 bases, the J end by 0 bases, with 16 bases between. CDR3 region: CASSGGMGMNTEAFF. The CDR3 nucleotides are TGCGCCAGCTCGGGGGGGATGGGCATGAACACTGAAGCTTTCTTT.

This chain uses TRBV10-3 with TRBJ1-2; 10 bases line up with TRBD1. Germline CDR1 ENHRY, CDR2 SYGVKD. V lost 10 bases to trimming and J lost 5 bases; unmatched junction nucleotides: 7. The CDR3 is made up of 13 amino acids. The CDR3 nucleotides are TGTGCCAGCTCGGACAGGGGGTTTTATGGCTACACCTTC. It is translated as CASSDRGFYGYTF.